This T cell receptor beta chain emerged from a study of T-cell reconstitution after alpha-beta-depleted transplantation in children. Whole-study findings and limits: Diversity and T-cell counts at one year after transplant derived mostly from new T cells.

Germline V gene sequence: CDR1 KGHDR, CDR2 SFDVKD. This CDR3 has 17 amino acids. V lost 3 bases, J lost 4 bases, and 15 bases lay in between. Using unique molecular identifiers, the investigators prepared the TCRbeta library. TCRdb independently ran MiXCR on the PCR reads; one entry per CDR3 protein. Among about 580,000 distinct CDR3 sequences listed, more than 20% were seen once. With regard to this clonotype: Antigen: not known.

The sequence was collected from a boy less than two years old who had a stem cell transplant for acute myeloid leukemia, so the T cells may come from the graft donor. This material consisted of PBMCs, mostly from graft donor cells, taken 360 days after TCRalphabeta/CD19-depleted stem cell transplant. The chain employs TRBV24-1 and TRBJ2-6; D uncertain. The CDR3 sequence: CATSDPGPSSGANVLTF. CDR3 in DNA: TGTGCCACCAGTGATCCGGGTCCAAGCTCAGGGGCCAACGTCCTGACTTTC.